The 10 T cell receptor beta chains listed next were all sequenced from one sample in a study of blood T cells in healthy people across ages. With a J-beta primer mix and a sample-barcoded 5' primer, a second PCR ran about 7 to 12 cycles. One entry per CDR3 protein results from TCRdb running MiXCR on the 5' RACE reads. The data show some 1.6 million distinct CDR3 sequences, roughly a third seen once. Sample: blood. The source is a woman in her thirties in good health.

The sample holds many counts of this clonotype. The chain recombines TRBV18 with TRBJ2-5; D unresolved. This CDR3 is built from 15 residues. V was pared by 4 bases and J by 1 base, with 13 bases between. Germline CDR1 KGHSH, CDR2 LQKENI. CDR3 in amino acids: CASSLLSVAQETQYF. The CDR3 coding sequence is TGTGCCAGCTCACTTCTATCCGTGGCCCAAGAGACCCAGTACTTC.

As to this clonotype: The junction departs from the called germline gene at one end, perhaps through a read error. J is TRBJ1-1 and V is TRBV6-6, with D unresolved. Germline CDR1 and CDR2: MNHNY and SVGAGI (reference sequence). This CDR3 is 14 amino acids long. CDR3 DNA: TGTGCCAGCAGGTACTCCGACGGGAACACTGAAGCTTTCTTT. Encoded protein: CASRYSDGNTEAFF.

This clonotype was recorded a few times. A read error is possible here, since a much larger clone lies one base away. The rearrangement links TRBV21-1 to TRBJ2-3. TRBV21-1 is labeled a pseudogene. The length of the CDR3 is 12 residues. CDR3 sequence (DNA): TGTGTCAGCAGTGATTTGGGCGATACGCAGTATTTT. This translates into CVSSDLGDTQYF.

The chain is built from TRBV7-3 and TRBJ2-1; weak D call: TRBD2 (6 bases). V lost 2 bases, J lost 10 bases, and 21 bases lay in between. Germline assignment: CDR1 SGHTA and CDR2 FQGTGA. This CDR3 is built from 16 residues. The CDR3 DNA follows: TGTGCCAGCAGCTTAGGAGGGCAGGGTGGGGTGCGGGAGCAGTTCTTC. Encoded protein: CASSLGGQGGVREQFF.

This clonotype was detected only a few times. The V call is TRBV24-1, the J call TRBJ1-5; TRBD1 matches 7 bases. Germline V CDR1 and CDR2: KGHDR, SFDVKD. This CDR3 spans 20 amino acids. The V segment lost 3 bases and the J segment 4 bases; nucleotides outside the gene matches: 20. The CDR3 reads CATSDTPDRVRMEPNQPQHF. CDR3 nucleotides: TGTGCCACCAGTGATACCCCCGACAGGGTACGGATGGAACCGAATCAGCCCCAGCATTTT.

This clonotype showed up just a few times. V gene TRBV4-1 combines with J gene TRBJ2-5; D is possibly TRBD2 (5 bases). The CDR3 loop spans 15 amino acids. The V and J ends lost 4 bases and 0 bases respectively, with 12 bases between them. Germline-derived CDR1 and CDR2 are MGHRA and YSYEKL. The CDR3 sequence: CASSRGGTDQETQYF. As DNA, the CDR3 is TGCGCCAGCAGCCGAGGAGGAACAGACCAAGAGACCCAGTACTTC.

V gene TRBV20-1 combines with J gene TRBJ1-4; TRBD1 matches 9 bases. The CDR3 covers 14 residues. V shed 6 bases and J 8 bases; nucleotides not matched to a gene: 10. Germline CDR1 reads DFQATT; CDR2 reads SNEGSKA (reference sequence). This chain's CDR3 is CSAEPGQGWEKLFF. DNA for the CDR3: TGCAGTGCGGAACCGGGACAGGGATGGGAAAAACTGTTTTTT.

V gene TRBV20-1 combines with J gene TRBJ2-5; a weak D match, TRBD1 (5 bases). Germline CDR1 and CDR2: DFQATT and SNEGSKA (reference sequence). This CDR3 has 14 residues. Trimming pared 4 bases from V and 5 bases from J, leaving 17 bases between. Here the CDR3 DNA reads TGCAGTGCTACTCGCCCTGGACCAGGGGAGACCCAGTACTTC. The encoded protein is CSATRPGPGETQYF.

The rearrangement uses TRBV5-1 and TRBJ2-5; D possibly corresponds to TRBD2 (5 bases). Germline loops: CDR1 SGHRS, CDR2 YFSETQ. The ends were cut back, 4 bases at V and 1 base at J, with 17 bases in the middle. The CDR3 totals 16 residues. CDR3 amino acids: CASSQVGVRGQETQYF. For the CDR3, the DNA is TGCGCCAGCAGCCAGGTCGGGGTTCGCGGCCAAGAGACCCAGTACTTC.

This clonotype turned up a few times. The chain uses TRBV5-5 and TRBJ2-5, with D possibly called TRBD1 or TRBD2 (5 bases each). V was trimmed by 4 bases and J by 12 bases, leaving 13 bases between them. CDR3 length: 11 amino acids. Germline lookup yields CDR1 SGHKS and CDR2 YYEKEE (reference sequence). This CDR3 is CASSMGRQKYF. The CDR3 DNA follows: TGTGCCAGCAGCATGGGACGGCAAAAGTACTTC. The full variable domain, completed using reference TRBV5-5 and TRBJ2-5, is DAGVTQSPTHLIKTRGQQVTLRCSPISGHKSVSWYQQVLGQGPQFIFQYYEKEERGRGNFPDRFSARQFPNYSSELNVNALLLGDSALYLCASSMGRQKYFGPGTRLLVL.